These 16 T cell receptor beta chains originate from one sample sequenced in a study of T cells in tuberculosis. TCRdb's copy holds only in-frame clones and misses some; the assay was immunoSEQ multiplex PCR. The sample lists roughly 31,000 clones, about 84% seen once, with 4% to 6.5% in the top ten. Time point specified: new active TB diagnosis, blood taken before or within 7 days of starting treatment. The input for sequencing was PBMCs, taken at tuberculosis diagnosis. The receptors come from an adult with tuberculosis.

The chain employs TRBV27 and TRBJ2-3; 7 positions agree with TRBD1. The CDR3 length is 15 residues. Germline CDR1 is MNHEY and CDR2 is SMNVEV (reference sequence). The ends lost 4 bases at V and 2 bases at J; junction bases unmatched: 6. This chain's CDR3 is CASSSRTGITDTQYF. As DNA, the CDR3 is TGTGCCAGCAGTTCGAGGACAGGTATCACAGATACGCAGTATTTT.

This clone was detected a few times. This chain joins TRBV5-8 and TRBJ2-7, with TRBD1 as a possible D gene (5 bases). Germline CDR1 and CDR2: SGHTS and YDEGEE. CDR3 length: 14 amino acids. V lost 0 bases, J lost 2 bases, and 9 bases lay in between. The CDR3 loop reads CASSLEQGTYEQYF. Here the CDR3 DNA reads TGTGCCAGCAGCTTGGAGCAGGGAACCTACGAGCAGTACTTC.

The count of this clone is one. The CDR3 reads CASSSYGSGPGPYNEQFF. The CDR3 DNA is TGTGCCAGCAGCTCGTACGGAAGCGGGCCGGGTCCCTACAATGAGCAGTTCTTC. The V and J genes are TRBV5-6 and TRBJ2-1; maybe TRBD2 (6 bases). Trimming removed 3 bases from V and 2 bases from J, with 21 bases in between. The CDR3 length is 18 residues. The germline CDR1 and CDR2 sequences are SGHDT and YYEEEE. The full variable domain, completed using reference TRBV5-6 and TRBJ2-1, is DAGVTQSPTHLIKTRGQQVTLRCSPKSGHDTVSWYQQALGQGPQFIFQYYEEEERQRGNFPDRFSGHQFPNYSSELNVNALLLGDSALYLCASSSYGSGPGPYNEQFFGPGTRLTVL.

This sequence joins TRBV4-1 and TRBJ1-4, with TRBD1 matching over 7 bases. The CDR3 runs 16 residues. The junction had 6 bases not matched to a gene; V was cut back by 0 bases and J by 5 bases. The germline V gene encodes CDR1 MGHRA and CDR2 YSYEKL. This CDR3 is CASSQERTGNNEKLFF. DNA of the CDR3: TGCGCCAGCAGCCAAGAAAGGACAGGAAACAATGAAAAACTGTTTTTT.

The DNA for the CDR3 is TGTGCCAGTAGTCTCCTTACAGGGGGCAAAAACATTCAGTACTTC. It codes for CASSLLTGGKNIQYF. The chain is built from TRBV19 and TRBJ2-4, with 8 bases lining up with TRBD1. Germline CDR1 and CDR2: LNHDA and SQIVND (reference sequence). The ends lost 5 bases at V and 3 bases at J; junction bases unmatched: 6. CDR3 size: 15 residues. The entire variable domain, with the rest obtained from reference TRBV19 and TRBJ2-4, is as follows: DGGITQSPKYLFRKEGQNVTLSCEQNLNHDAMYWYRQDPGQGLRLIYYSQIVNDFQKGDIAEGYSVSREKKESFPLTVTSAQKNPTAFYLCASSLLTGGKNIQYFGAGTRLSVL.

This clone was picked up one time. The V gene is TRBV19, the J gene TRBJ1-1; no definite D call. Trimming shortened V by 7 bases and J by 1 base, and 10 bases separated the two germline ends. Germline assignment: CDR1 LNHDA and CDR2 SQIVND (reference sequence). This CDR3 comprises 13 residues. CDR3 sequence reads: CASTVTQNTEAFF. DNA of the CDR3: TGTGCCAGTACGGTCACGCAGAACACTGAAGCTTTCTTT.

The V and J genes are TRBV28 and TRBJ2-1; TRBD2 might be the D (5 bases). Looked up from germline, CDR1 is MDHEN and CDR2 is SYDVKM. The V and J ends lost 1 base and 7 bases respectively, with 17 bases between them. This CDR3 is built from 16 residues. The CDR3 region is CASSLSARGKKNEQFF. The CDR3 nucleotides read TGTGCCAGCAGTTTATCCGCACGGGGAAAGAAAAATGAGCAGTTCTTC.

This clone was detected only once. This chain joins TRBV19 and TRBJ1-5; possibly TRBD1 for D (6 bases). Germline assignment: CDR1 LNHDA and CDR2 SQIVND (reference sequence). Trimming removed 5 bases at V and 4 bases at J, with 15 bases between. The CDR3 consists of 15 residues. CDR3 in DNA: TGTGCCAGTAGTCCAGGGGAGGGTAGAAATCAGCCCCAGCATTTT. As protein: CASSPGEGRNQPQHF. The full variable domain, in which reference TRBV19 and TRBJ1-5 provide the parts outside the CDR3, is DGGITQSPKYLFRKEGQNVTLSCEQNLNHDAMYWYRQDPGQGLRLIYYSQIVNDFQKGDIAEGYSVSREKKESFPLTVTSAQKNPTAFYLCASSPGEGRNQPQHFGDGTRLSIL.

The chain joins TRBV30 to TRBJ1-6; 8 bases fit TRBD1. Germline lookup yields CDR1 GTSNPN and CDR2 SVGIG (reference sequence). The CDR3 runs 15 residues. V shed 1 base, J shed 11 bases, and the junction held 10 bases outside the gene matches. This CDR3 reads CAWSAQGTGGTPLHF. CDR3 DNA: TGTGCCTGGAGTGCGCAAGGGACAGGCGGTACACCCCTCCACTTT.

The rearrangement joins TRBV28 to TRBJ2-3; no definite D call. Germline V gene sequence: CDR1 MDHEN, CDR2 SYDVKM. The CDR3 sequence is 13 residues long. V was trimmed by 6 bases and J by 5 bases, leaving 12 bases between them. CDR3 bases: TGTGCCAGCAGCTTCAGACCGGGAGATACGCAGTATTTT. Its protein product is CASSFRPGDTQYF.

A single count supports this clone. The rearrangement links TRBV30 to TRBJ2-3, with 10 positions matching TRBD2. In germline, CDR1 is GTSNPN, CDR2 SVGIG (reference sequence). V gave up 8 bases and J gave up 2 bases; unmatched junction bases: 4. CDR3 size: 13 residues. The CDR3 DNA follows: TGTGCCGGTAGCGGGGGGTCCACAGATACGCAGTATTTT. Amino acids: CAGSGGSTDTQYF.

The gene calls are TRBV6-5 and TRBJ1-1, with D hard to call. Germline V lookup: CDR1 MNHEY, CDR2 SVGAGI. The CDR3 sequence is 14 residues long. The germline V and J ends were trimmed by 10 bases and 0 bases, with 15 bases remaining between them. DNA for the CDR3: TGTGCCACCGAGCTCCCGGGTCTGAACACTGAAGCTTTCTTT. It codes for CATELPGLNTEAFF.

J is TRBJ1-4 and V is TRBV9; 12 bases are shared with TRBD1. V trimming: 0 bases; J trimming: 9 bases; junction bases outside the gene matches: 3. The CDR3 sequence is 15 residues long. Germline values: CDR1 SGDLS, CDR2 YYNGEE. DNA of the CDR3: TGTGCCAGCAGCGTAGGCGGGACAGGGGGCCAAAAACTGTTTTTT. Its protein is CASSVGGTGGQKLFF.

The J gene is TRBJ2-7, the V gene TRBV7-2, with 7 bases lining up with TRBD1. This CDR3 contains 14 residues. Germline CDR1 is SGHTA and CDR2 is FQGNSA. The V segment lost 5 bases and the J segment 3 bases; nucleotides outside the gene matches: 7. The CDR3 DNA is TGTGCCAGCAGCAGCCGGGACAGATACTACGAGCAGTACTTC. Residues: CASSSRDRYYEQYF.

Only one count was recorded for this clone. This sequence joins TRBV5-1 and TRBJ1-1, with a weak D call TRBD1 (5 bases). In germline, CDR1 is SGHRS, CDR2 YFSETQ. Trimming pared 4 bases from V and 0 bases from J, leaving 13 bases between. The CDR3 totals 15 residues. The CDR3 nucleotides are TGCGCCAGCAGCCCGGTGGGGGGAGTGAACACTGAAGCTTTCTTT. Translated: CASSPVGGVNTEAFF.

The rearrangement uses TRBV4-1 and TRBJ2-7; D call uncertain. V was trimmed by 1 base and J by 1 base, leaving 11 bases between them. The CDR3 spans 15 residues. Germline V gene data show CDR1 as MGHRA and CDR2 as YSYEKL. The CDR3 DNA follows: TGCGCCAGCAGCCAAGCGACGAGAGGATCCTACGAGCAGTACTTC. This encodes CASSQATRGSYEQYF.